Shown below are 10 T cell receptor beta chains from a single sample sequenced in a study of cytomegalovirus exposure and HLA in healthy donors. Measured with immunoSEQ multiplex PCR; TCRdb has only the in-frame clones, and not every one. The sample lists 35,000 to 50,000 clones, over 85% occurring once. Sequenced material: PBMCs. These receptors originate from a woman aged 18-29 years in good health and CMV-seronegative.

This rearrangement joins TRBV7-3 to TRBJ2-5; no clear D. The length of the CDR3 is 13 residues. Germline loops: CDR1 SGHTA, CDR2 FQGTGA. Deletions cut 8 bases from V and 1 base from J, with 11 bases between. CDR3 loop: CASYLTVQETQYF. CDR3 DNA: TGTGCCAGCTACCTCACAGTCCAAGAGACCCAGTACTTC.

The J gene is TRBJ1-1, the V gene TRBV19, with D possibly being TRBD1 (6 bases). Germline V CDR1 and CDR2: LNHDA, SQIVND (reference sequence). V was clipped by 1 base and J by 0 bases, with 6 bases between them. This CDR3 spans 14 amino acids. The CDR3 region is CASSIGTVNTEAFF. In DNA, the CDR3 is TGTGCCAGTAGTATAGGGACAGTGAACACTGAAGCTTTCTTT.

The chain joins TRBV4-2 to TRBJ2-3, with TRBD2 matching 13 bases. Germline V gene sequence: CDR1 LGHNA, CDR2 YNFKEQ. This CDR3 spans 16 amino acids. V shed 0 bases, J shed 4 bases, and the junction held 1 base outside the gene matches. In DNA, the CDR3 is TGTGCCAGCAGCCAAGACACTAGCGGGGGGGCAGATACGCAGTATTTT. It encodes CASSQDTSGGADTQYF.

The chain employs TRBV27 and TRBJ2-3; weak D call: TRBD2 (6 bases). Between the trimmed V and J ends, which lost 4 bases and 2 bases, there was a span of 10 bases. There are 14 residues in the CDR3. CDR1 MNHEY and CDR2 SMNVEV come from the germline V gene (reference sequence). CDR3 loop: CASSYRDSTDTQYF. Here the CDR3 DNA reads TGTGCCAGCAGTTACCGGGACTCCACAGATACGCAGTATTTT.

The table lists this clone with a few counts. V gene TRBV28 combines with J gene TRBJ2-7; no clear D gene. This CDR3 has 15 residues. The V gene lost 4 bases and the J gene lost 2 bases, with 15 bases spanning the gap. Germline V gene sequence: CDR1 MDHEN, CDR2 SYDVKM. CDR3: CASSSLANRAYEQYF. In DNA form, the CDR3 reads TGTGCCAGCAGTTCCCTGGCCAACCGGGCCTACGAGCAGTACTTC.

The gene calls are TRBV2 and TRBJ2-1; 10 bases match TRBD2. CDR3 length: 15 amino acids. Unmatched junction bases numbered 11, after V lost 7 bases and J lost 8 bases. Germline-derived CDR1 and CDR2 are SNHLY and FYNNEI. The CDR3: CASKSGLAGADEQFF. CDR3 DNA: TGTGCCAGCAAAAGTGGGCTAGCGGGGGCCGATGAGCAGTTCTTC.

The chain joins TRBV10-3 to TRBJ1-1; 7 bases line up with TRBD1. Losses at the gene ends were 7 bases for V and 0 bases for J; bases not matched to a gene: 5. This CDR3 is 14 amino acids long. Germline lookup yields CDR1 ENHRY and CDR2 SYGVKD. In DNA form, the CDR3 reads TGTGCCATCACACAGGGGCTCATGAACACTGAAGCTTTCTTT. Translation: CAITQGLMNTEAFF.

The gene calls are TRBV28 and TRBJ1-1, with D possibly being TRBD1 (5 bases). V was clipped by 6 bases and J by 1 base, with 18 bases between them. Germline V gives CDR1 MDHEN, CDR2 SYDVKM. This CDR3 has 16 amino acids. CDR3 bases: TGTGCCAGCAGGATTATCTCAGGCCAGGGGAACACTGAAGCTTTCTTT. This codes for CASRIISGQGNTEAFF.

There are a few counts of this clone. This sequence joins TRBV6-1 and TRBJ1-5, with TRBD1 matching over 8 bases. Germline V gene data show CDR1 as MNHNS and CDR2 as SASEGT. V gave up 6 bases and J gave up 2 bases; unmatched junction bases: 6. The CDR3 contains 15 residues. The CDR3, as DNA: TGTGCCAGCAGCGATACGACAGGGGGCAATCAGCCCCAGCATTTT. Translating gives CASSDTTGGNQPQHF.

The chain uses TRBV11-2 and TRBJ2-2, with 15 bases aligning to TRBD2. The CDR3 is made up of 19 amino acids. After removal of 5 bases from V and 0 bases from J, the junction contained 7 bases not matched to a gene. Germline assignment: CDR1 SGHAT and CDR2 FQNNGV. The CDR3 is CASSHRTSGRATNTGELFF. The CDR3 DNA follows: TGTGCCAGCAGCCACAGGACTAGCGGGAGGGCCACGAACACCGGGGAGCTGTTTTTT.